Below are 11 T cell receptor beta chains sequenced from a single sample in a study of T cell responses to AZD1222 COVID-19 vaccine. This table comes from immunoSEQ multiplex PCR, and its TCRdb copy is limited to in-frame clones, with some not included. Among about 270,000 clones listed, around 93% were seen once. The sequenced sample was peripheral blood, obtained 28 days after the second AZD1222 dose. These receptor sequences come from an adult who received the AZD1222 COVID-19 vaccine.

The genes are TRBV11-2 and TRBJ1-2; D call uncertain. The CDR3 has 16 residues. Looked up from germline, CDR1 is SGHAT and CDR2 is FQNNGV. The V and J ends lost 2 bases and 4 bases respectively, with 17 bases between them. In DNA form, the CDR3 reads TGTGCCAGCAGCTTATCGGACGGAATGAGATCCTATGGCTACACCTTC. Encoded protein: CASSLSDGMRSYGYTF.

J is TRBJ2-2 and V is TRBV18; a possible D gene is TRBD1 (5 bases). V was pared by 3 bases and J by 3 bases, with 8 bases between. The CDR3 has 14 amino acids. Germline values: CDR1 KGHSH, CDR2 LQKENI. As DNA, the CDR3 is TGTGCCAGCTCACCGACAGAAGACACCGGGGAGCTGTTTTTT. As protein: CASSPTEDTGELFF.

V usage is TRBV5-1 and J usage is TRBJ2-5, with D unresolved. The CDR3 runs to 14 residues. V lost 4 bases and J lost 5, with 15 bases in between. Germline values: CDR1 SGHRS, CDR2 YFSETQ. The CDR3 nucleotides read TGCGCCAGCAGCCCCCGCCAGCTGGAGGAGACCCAGTACTTC. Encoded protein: CASSPRQLEETQYF.

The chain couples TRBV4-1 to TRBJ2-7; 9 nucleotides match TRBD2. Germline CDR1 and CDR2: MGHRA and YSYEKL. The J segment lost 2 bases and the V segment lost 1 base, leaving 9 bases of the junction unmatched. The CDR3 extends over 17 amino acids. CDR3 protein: CASSQVSSGTGTYEQYF. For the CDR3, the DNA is TGCGCCAGCAGCCAAGTCTCTAGCGGGACGGGGACCTACGAGCAGTACTTC.

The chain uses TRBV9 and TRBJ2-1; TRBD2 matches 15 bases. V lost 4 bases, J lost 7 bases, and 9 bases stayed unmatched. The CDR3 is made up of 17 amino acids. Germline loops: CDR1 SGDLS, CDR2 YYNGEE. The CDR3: CASSRGLAGGLENEQFF. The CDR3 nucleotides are TGTGCCAGCAGCCGAGGACTAGCGGGGGGGCTGGAGAATGAGCAGTTCTTC.

The CDR3 coding sequence is TGTGCCAGCAGTCCCGACTACAATGAGCAGTTCTTC. Translating gives CASSPDYNEQFF. The J gene is TRBJ2-1, the V gene TRBV28; D ambiguous. V lost 5 bases, J lost 3 bases, and 5 bases lay in between. This CDR3 has 12 residues. The germline V gene encodes CDR1 MDHEN and CDR2 SYDVKM.

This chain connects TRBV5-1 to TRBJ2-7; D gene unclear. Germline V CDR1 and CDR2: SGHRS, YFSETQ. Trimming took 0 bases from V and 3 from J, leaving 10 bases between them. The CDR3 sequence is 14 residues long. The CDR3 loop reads CASSLADPGYEQYF. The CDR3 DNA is TGCGCCAGCAGCTTGGCCGATCCAGGCTACGAGCAGTACTTC.

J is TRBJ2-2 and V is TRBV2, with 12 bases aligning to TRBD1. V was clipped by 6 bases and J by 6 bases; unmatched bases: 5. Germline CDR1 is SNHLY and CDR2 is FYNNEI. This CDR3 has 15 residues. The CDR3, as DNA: TGTGCCAGCAGCCCGGGACAGGGGGCGGCCGGGGAGCTGTTTTTT. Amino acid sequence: CASSPGQGAAGELFF.

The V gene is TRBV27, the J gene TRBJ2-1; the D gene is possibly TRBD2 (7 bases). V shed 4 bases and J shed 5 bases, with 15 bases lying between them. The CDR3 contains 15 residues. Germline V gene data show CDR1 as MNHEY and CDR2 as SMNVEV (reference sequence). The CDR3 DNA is TGTGCCAGCAGTTCCTGGGGGGCGGGGGACAATGAGCAGTTCTTC. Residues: CASSSWGAGDNEQFF.

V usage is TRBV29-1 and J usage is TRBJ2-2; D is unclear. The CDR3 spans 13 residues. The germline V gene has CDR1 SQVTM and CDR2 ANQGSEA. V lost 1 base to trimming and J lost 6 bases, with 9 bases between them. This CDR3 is CSVEGQKAGELFF. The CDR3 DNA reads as TGCAGCGTTGAAGGCCAGAAGGCCGGGGAGCTGTTTTTT.

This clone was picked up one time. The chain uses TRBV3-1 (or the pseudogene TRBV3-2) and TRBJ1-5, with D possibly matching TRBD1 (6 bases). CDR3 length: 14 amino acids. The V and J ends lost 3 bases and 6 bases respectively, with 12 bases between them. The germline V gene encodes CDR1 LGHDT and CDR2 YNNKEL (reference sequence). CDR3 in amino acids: CASSQQGYGQPQHF. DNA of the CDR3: TGTGCCAGCAGCCAGCAGGGGTACGGTCAGCCCCAGCATTTT.